A single sample gave rise to the 3 T cell receptor beta chains below, sequenced in a study of blood T cells in healthy people across ages. The second PCR ran roughly 7 to 11 cycles with a sample-barcoded 5' primer and J-beta primers. Each CDR3 protein gets one entry after TCRdb re-called the 5' RACE reads with MiXCR. The data contain hundreds of thousands of distinct CDR3 sequences, roughly 32% of them seen just once; the ten biggest clones take up approximately 15%. The sequenced sample was blood. Receptor source: a woman aged 80 or over in good health.

Points on this clonotype: This may arise from a read error, as a much more abundant clone is one base away. The V gene is TRBV20-1, the J gene TRBJ1-5; D is unresolved. Germline V gene sequence: CDR1 DFQATT, CDR2 SNEGSKA (reference sequence). CDR3 length equals 15 residues. The CDR3 region is CSARAAVGSNQPRHF. The CDR3 DNA reads as TGCAGTGCTAGAGCCGCGGTGGGGAGCAATCAGCCCCGGCATTTT.

This chain links TRBV9 with TRBJ1-1, with D hard to call. CDR1 is SGDLS, CDR2 YYNGEE, per germline. This CDR3 spans 13 amino acids. V was clipped by 0 bases and J by 4 bases, with 7 bases between them. The CDR3 is CASSVGSSTEAFF. DNA for the CDR3: TGTGCCAGCAGCGTAGGCTCGAGCACTGAAGCTTTCTTT.

The chain recombines TRBV5-4 with TRBJ2-1, with D perhaps being TRBD1 or TRBD2 (5 bases each). Deletions cut 3 bases from V and 10 bases from J, with 17 bases between. The CDR3 sequence is 14 residues long. CDR1 is SGHNT and CDR2 is YYREEE in the germline V gene (reference sequence). The CDR3, as DNA: TGTGCCAGCAGCTCCCGGGACGGGTCCTACGAGCAGTTCTTC. Translating gives CASSSRDGSYEQFF.